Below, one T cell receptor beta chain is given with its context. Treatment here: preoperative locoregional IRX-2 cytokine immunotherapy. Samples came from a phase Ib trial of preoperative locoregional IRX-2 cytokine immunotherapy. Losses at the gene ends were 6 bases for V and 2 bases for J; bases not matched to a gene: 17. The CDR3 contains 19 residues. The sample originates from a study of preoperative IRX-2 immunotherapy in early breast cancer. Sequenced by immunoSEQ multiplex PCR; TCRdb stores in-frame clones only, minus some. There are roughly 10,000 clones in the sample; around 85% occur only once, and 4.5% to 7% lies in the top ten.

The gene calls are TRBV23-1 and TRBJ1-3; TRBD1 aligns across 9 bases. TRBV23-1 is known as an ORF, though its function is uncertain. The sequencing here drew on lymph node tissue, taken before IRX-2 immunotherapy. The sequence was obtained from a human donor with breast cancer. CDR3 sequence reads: CASSLRQGVRLTPGNTIYF. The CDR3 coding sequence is TGCGCCAGCAGCTTACGACAGGGGGTGCGGCTGACGCCTGGAAACACCATATATTTT.